This T cell receptor (beta chain) was sequenced for a study of shared clonotypes between healthy human individuals. Sorted subsets were amplified in replicate PCRs using 200 to 250 ng DNA, 30,000 to 35,000 T cell genomes. Under the authors' procedure: Because ImmunoSEQ provided only junction sequences with no quality scores, the filtering differed. Assay: immunoSEQ multiplex PCR; the TCRdb copy retains only in-frame clones and omits some. That table gives V, J and clone size, and the DNA gave D and trimming. The table shows 2 million to 2.5 million clones, with 92% occurring only once. CDR1 SQVTM and CDR2 ANQGSEA come from the germline V gene. Trimming left V 3 bases short and J 8 bases short, with 11 bases between. There are 12 residues in the CDR3. Turning to this clone: The antigen is unknown.

The study, taken as a whole, reports: Estimated richness values were generally larger in naive subsets than in memory subsets. Only blood was sampled; tissue repertoires likely differ.

The sequenced sample consisted of naive CD4+ T cells from PBMCs. As for subset: CD45RA+ positively selected. This rearrangement joins TRBV29-1 to TRBJ2-1, with unresolved D. The receptor was isolated from a man younger than 35 in good health. Some clones in this sample may be carry-over from other donors' samples. The CDR3 DNA sequence: TGCAGCGTTGATCTCTGGAGAGATGAGCAGTTCTTC. Amino acid sequence: CSVDLWRDEQFF.